These 8 T cell receptor beta chains were sequenced from one sample in a study of blood T cell repertoires in COVID-19. The protocol was immunoSEQ multiplex PCR, while the TCRdb copy is restricted to in-frame clones and leaves out a portion. The sample shows some 170,000 clones, around 83% of them seen only once. The sample comprised PBMCs or T cells enriched from blood (not recorded which). Receptors were obtained from a man aged 45-65 years who had recovered from COVID-19.

The chain links TRBV7-2 to TRBJ2-1, with 11 bases lining up with TRBD1. V was pared by 0 bases and J by 5 bases, with 6 bases of the junction left unmatched. The CDR3 covers 17 residues. Germline V gene lookup returns CDR1 SGHTA and CDR2 FQGNSA. The CDR3: CASSLASGTGGNNEQFF. CDR3 nucleotides: TGTGCCAGCAGCTTAGCGAGCGGGACAGGGGGAAACAATGAGCAGTTCTTC. Full variable domain (missing parts from reference TRBV7-2 and TRBJ2-1): GAGVSQSPSNKVTEKGKDVELRCDPISGHTALYWYRQSLGQGLEFLIYFQGNSAPDKSGLPSDRFSAERTGGSVSTLTIQRTQQEDSAVYLCASSLASGTGGNNEQFFGPGTRLTVL.

V and J are TRBV6-4 and TRBJ1-6, with 9 positions matching TRBD1. The CDR3 consists of 14 residues. The V and J ends lost 7 bases and 9 bases, in that order; junction bases with no gene match: 7. Germline CDR1 reads MRHNA; CDR2 reads SNTAGT. DNA for the CDR3: TGTGCCAGCACCCGGGGACAGGGTGCTTCACCCCTCCACTTT. It is translated as CASTRGQGASPLHF.

V is TRBV7-7 and J is TRBJ2-5, with 7 bases fitting TRBD1. The germline CDR1 and CDR2 sequences are SSHAT and FNYEAQ (reference sequence). CDR3 length: 13 residues. V shed 6 bases, J shed 3 bases, and the junction held 4 bases outside the gene matches. The CDR3 region is CASRLTGEETQYF. As DNA, the CDR3 is TGTGCCAGCAGACTCACAGGGGAAGAGACCCAGTACTTC.

In its sample, this clone is medium-sized (0.01 to 0.1%). V gene TRBV30 combines with J gene TRBJ1-4, with no clear D. The CDR3 is 14 residues long. Germline CDR1 GTSNPN, CDR2 SVGIG (reference sequence). V was pared by 1 base and J by 7 bases, with 13 bases between. The CDR3 spells CAWSGAVTLEKLFF. The CDR3 DNA reads TGTGCCTGGAGTGGGGCTGTGACACTTGAAAAACTGTTTTTT.

V is TRBV2 and J is TRBJ2-5; D remains unclear. The germline V and J ends were trimmed by 6 bases and 0 bases, with 5 bases remaining between them. The CDR3 length is 12 residues. From germline, CDR1 is SNHLY and CDR2 FYNNEI. CDR3 amino acids: CASSRHQETQYF. CDR3 nucleotides: TGTGCCAGCAGCCGTCACCAAGAGACCCAGTACTTC.

This rearrangement joins TRBV12-3 or TRBV12-4 to TRBJ1-6; D remains unclear. Trimming removed 5 bases from V and 5 bases from J, with 4 bases in between. CDR3 length: 12 amino acids. The DNA of the CDR3 is TGTGCCAGCAGTCCTAATAATTCACCCCTCCACTTT. Translation gives CASSPNNSPLHF.

This chain connects TRBV24-1 to TRBJ2-4; no clear D gene. The CDR3 is 14 amino acids. Looked up from germline, CDR1 is KGHDR and CDR2 is SFDVKD. V was clipped by 5 bases and J by 0 bases, with 7 bases between them. The CDR3 DNA reads as TGTGCCACCAGTGTCCAGTTAGCCAAAAACATTCAGTACTTC. Protein product: CATSVQLAKNIQYF.

This chain links TRBV5-6 with TRBJ1-1; D gene ambiguous. Germline V gene lookup returns CDR1 SGHDT and CDR2 YYEEEE. V lost 1 base and J lost 1, with 11 bases in between. The CDR3 consists of 15 residues. The CDR3, as DNA: TGTGCCAGCAGCTTGCGCCTCACAGCGAACACTGAAGCTTTCTTT. Encoded protein: CASSLRLTANTEAFF.